Listed below are T cell receptor beta chains from one sample, sequenced in a study of shared clonotypes between healthy human individuals. The protocol was immunoSEQ multiplex PCR, while the TCRdb copy is restricted to in-frame clones and leaves out a portion. In the table there are 2.3 million or so clones, more than 85% of which are singletons. Material for sequencing was naive CD4+ T cells from PBMCs. These receptors were obtained from a man between 18 and 29 years old in good health. Some clones in this sample may be carry-over from other donors' samples. Each CDR3 is given with its conserved first and last residue. D genes are given only for firm matches. The size field is filled for only some rows; it gives once, few, many or a size class.

d_call j_call cdr3_length v_call clone_size cdr3_aa cdr3_nt
NA TRBJ2-3 13 TRBV28 NA CASSLQWVDTQYF TGTGCCAGCAGTTTACAGTGGGTGGATACGCAGTATTTT
TRBD2 TRBJ2-7 13 TRBV19 NA CASRAPGGYEQYF TGTGCCAGTAGGGCCCCGGGGGGCTACGAGCAGTACTTC
NA TRBJ1-1 17 TRBV19 NA CASSLPNPTVLNTEAFF TGTGCCAGTAGCCTCCCCAACCCGACAGTTTTGAACACTGAAGCTTTCTTT
TRBD1 TRBJ1-4 14 TRBV6-5 NA CASSSGTGREKLFF TGTGCCAGCAGCAGCGGGACAGGGAGGGAAAAACTGTTTTTT
NA TRBJ2-3 15 TRBV2 NA CASSELRASTDTQYF TGTGCCAGCAGTGAATTACGGGCTAGCACAGATACGCAGTATTTT
NA TRBJ1-5 14 TRBV28 NA CASSFGGYNQPQHF TGTGCCAGCAGTTTCGGAGGGTACAATCAGCCCCAGCATTTT
NA TRBJ2-7 13 TRBV28 NA CASSSGFSGEQYF TGTGCCAGCAGTTCGGGGTTTTCAGGAGAGCAGTACTTC
NA TRBJ1-3 17 TRBV30 NA CAWTQALGGNSGNTIYF TGTGCCTGGACCCAGGCCTTGGGCGGCAACTCTGGAAACACCATATATTTT
TRBD1 TRBJ1-3 14 TRBV28 NA CASSKGATGNTIYF TGTGCCAGCAGTAAGGGGGCAACTGGAAACACCATATATTTT
TRBD1 TRBJ1-4 15 TRBV2 NA CASSRQGATNEKLFF TGTGCCAGCAGCCGACAGGGGGCAACTAATGAAAAACTGTTTTTT
TRBD2 TRBJ2-5 15 TRBV7-9 NA CASSMTSGSGETQYF TGTGCCAGCAGCATGACTAGCGGGAGTGGAGAGACCCAGTACTTC
NA TRBJ1-5 14 TRBV30 NA CAWSVGTLDQPQHF TGTGCCTGGAGTGTCGGGACCTTGGATCAGCCCCAGCATTTT
TRBD2 TRBJ2-1 16 TRBV9 NA CASSPTLAGVYNEQFF TGTGCCAGCAGCCCTACTCTAGCGGGAGTGTACAATGAGCAGTTCTTC
NA TRBJ2-5 13 TRBV2 NA CASVSGVGETQYF TGTGCCAGCGTATCGGGAGTGGGGGAGACCCAGTACTTC
NA TRBJ2-3 14 TRBV5-1 NA CASGIQDGTDTQYF TGCGCCAGCGGAATACAGGACGGCACAGATACGCAGTATTTT
NA TRBJ1-5 14 TRBV6-5 NA CASSLQQRGQPQHF TGTGCCAGCAGTTTACAACAGAGGGGACAGCCCCAGCATTTT
NA TRBJ1-4 16 TRBV11-2 once CASSSPKAATNEKLFF TGTGCCAGCAGCTCACCAAAGGCGGCAACTAATGAAAAACTGTTTTTT
NA TRBJ1-3 13 TRBV18 NA CASSPRSGNTIYF TGTGCCAGCTCACCACGAAGTGGAAACACCATATATTTT
TRBD2 TRBJ2-1 16 TRBV28 NA CASSLSGGRTYNEQFF TGTGCCAGCAGTTTATCGGGCGGGAGGACTTACAATGAGCAGTTCTTC
TRBD2 TRBJ2-7 15 TRBV5-5 NA CASSLERERSYEQYF TGTGCCAGCAGCTTGGAGCGGGAGCGGTCCTACGAGCAGTACTTC
TRBD2 TRBJ2-5 14 TRBV30 NA CALQGLALGETQYF TGTGCCCTCCAGGGACTAGCTTTAGGGGAGACCCAGTACTTC
TRBD2 TRBJ2-3 16 TRBV2 NA CASREAGLAGLDTQYF TGTGCCAGCAGAGAGGCGGGACTAGCGGGCCTAGATACGCAGTATTTT
TRBD1 TRBJ1-3 16 TRBV4-1 NA CASSHSGQGRGNTIYF TGCGCCAGCAGCCATTCGGGACAGGGCCGCGGAAACACCATATATTTT
NA TRBJ2-1 16 TRBV7-3 NA CASSLRFGGMGNEQFF TGTGCCAGCAGCTTAAGGTTTGGCGGGATGGGAAATGAGCAGTTCTTC
TRBD1 TRBJ2-1 15 TRBV7-3 NA CASSRDRGSYNEQFF TGTGCCAGCAGCCGCGACAGGGGTTCCTACAATGAGCAGTTCTTC
TRBD1 TRBJ2-7 15 TRBV28 NA CASSLPLGTVHEQYF TGTGCCAGCAGTTTACCCTTGGGGACAGTCCACGAGCAGTACTTC
NA TRBJ1-3 13 TRBV7-2 NA CASSSRVGNTIYF TGTGCCAGCAGCTCCAGGGTGGGAAACACCATATATTTT
NA TRBJ1-3 12 TRBV5-1 many CASSLAGNTIYF TGCGCCAGCAGCTTGGCAGGAAACACCATATATTTT
NA TRBJ2-5 14 TRBV2 NA CASMRDTVTETQYF TGTGCCAGCATGCGGGACACTGTGACGGAGACCCAGTACTTC
NA TRBJ1-2 12 TRBV6-5 NA CASSTGGTGYTF TGTGCCAGCAGTACGGGGGGCACGGGCTACACCTTC
NA TRBJ1-2 14 TRBV27 once CASSLRRLGESYTF TGTGCCAGCAGTTTAAGGAGGCTAGGAGAAAGCTACACCTTC
TRBD2 TRBJ2-2 18 TRBV10-3 NA CAIGSPAGVIRDTGELFF TGTGCCATCGGTTCCCCAGCGGGAGTAATACGTGACACCGGGGAGCTGTTTTTT
NA TRBJ2-3 16 TRBV27 NA CASTDRGPSSTDTQYF TGTGCCAGCACCGACCGGGGCCCGTCTAGCACAGATACGCAGTATTTT
NA TRBJ2-2 17 TRBV7-2 NA CASSLVLGPHNTGELFF TGTGCCAGCAGCTTAGTACTGGGCCCGCATAACACCGGGGAGCTGTTTTTT
NA TRBJ1-4 15 TRBV19 NA CASTTINGPNEKLFF TGTGCCAGCACCACGATCAACGGACCTAATGAAAAACTGTTTTTT
NA TRBJ1-4 11 TRBV28 NA CASSLREKLFF TGTGCCAGCAGTTTACGGGAAAAACTGTTTTTT
TRBD2 TRBJ2-5 15 TRBV2 NA CASSDGHLAGETQYF TGTGCCAGCAGTGATGGGCACCTAGCGGGAGAGACCCAGTACTTC
NA TRBJ2-5 13 TRBV9 NA CASSPRVGETQYF TGTGCCAGCAGCCCCAGGGTAGGAGAGACCCAGTACTTC
TRBD2 TRBJ2-3 17 TRBV7-9 NA CASSTGTSGSGTDTQYF TGTGCCAGCAGCACCGGGACTAGCGGGAGTGGCACAGATACGCAGTATTTT
TRBD1 TRBJ1-2 14 TRBV6-5 NA CASSYGGTDYGYTF TGTGCCAGCAGTTACGGCGGGACAGATTATGGCTACACCTTC
TRBD2 TRBJ2-1 16 TRBV28 NA CASSSPAGTFYNEQFF TGTGCCAGCAGTTCCCCAGCGGGGACCTTTTACAATGAGCAGTTCTTC